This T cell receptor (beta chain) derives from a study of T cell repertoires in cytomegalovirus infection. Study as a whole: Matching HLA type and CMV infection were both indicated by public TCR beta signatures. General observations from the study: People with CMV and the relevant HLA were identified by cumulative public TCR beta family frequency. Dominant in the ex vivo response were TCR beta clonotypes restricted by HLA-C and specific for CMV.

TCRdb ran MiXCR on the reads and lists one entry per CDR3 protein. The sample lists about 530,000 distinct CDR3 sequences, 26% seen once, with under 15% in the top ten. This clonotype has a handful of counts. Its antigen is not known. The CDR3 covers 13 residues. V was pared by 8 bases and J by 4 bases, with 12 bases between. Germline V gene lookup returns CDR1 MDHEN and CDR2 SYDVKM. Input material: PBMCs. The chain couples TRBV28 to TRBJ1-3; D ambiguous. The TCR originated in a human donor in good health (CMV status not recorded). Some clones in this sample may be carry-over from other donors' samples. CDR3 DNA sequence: TGTGCCAGCCGGGGTTCATCGGGAAACACCATATATTTT. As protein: CASRGSSGNTIYF.